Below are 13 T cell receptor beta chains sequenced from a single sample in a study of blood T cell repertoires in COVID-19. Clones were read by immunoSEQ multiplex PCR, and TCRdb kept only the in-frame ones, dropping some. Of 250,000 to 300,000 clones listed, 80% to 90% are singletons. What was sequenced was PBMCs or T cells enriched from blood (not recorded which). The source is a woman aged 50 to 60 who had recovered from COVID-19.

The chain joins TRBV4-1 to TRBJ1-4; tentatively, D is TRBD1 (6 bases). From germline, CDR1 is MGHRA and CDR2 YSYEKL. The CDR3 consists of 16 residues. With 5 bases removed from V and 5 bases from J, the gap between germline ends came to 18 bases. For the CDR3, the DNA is TGCGCCAGCAGCGCCAGAACAGGGAAGGCGAATGAAAAACTGTTTTTT. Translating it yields CASSARTGKANEKLFF.

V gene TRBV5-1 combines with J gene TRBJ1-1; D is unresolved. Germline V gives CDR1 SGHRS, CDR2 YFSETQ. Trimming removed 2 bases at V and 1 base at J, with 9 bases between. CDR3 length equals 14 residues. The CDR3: CASSLFTGNTEAFF. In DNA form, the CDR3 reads TGCGCCAGCAGCTTATTCACGGGGAACACTGAAGCTTTCTTT.

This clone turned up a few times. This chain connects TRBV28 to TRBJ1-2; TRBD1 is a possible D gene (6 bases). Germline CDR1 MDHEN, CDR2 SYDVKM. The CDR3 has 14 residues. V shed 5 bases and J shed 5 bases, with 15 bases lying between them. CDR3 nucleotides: TGTGCCAGCAGTCGCGGACAGTCTTTATATGGCTACACCTTC. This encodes CASSRGQSLYGYTF.

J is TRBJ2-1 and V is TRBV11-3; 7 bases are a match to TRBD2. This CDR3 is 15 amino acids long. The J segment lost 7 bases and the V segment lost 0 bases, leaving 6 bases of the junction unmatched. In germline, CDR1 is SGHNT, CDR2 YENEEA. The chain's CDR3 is CASSLEPGGGNEQFF. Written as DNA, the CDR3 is TGTGCCAGCAGCTTAGAACCGGGAGGCGGTAATGAGCAGTTCTTC.

CDR3 sequence: CASSLAGGRTYEQYF. The CDR3 bases are TGTGCCAGTAGTCTAGCCGGGGGGCGTACCTACGAGCAGTACTTC. The J gene is TRBJ2-7, the V gene TRBV19, with D possibly matching TRBD2 (7 bases). This CDR3 has 15 residues. V was clipped by 5 bases and J by 2 bases, with 16 bases between them. In germline, CDR1 is LNHDA, CDR2 SQIVND (reference sequence).

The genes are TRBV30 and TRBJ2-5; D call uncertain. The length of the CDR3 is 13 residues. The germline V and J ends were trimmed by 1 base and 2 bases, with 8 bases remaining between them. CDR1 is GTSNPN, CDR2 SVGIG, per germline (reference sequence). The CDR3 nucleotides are TGTGCCTGGAGTGCACAGACGCAAGAGACCCAGTACTTC. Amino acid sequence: CAWSAQTQETQYF.

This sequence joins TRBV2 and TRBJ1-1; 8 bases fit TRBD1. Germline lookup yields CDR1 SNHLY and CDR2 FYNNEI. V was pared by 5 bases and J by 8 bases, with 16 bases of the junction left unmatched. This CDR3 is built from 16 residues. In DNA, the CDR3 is TGTGCCAGCAGTACGACAGGGGCTGTTACGTTAGGGGAAGCTTTCTTT. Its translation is CASSTTGAVTLGEAFF.

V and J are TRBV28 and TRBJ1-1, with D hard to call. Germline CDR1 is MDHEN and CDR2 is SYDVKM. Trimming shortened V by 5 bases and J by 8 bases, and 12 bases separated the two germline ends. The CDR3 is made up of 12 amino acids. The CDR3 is CASSVRATEAFF. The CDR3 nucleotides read TGTGCCAGCAGTGTGCGGGCAACGGAAGCTTTCTTT.

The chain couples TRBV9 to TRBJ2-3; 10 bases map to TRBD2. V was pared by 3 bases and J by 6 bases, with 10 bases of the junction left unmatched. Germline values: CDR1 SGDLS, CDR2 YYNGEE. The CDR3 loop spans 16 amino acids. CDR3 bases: TGTGCCAGCAGCGGGGGCGGGACTAGCGCTTGGGATACGCAGTATTTT. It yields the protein CASSGGGTSAWDTQYF.

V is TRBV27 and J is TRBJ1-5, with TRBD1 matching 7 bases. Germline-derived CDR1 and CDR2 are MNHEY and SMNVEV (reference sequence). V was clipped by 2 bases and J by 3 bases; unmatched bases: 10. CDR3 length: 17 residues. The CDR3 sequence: CASSLMFRTGVNQPQHF. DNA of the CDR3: TGTGCCAGCAGTTTAATGTTCCGAACAGGGGTCAATCAGCCCCAGCATTTT.

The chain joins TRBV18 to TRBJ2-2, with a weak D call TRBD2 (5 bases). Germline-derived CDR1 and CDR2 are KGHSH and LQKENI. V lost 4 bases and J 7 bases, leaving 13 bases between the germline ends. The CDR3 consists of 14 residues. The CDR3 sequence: CASSRVGEGGELFF. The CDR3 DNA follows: TGTGCCAGCTCACGAGTCGGAGAGGGCGGGGAGCTGTTTTTT.

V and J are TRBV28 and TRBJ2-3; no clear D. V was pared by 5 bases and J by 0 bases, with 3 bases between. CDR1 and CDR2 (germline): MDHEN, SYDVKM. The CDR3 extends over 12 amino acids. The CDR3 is CASSTSTDTQYF. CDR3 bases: TGTGCCAGCAGTACTAGCACAGATACGCAGTATTTT.

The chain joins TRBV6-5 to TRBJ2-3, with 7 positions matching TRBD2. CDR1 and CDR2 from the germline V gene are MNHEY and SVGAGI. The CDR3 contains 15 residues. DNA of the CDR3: TGTGCTTCAAAAGGGCTAGCGGTCCGCACAGATACGCAGTATTTT. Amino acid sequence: CASKGLAVRTDTQYF.